This passage covers 2 T cell receptor beta chains from one sample sequenced in a study of CD8 T cells in Susac syndrome. Random hexamers were used to reverse transcribe an amount of roughly 0.45 to 1 ug RNA. Each CDR3 protein gets one entry after TCRdb re-called the immunoSEQ multiplex PCR reads with MiXCR. The profile shows 100,000 to 150,000 distinct CDR3 sequences, around 94% of them singletons. The sequenced sample was CD8+ T cells from PBMCs. All receptors come from a human donor with Susac syndrome.

The chain uses TRBV3-1 and TRBJ2-2; the D is unclear. CDR3 length: 16 residues. From germline, CDR1 is LGHDT and CDR2 YNNKEL (reference sequence). V lost 0 bases and J lost 8, with 16 bases in between. CDR3 sequence: CASSQERLRRGGELFF. CDR3 DNA sequence: TGTGCCAGCAGCCAAGAACGACTGCGACGTGGTGGGGAGCTGTTTTTT.

V is TRBV4-1 and J is TRBJ2-7, with TRBD1 matching 9 bases. CDR1 and CDR2 (germline): MGHRA, YSYEKL. The CDR3 covers 17 residues. V was pared by 0 bases and J by 0 bases, with 6 bases of the junction left unmatched. CDR3 coding DNA: TGCGCCAGCAGCCAAGAAGTTGGACAGGGGCTCTCCTACGAGCAGTACTTC. Its protein is CASSQEVGQGLSYEQYF.